This T cell receptor beta chain was recovered during a study of tissue T cells after allogeneic stem cell transplantation. Study at large: Graft-versus-host disease patients received grafts, several unmodified and three CD34-selected to deplete T cells. The study's findings and limits: Motif-based clustering found tissue-specific repertoire signatures shared across patients, though few clones were shared. Tissue-detected TCR repertoire was only partly captured by blood and spleen T cells. Anatomically similar tissues had similar TCR repertoires within each patient.

With regard to this clone: The antigen is unknown.

Adult allogeneic hematopoietic cell transplant recipients with steroid-refractory graft-versus-host disease were prospectively enrolled for research autopsy. Profiled with immunoSEQ multiplex PCR; TCRdb holds only in-frame clones, not every one. The sample holds several thousand clones; roughly 78% are singletons and the top ten take about 10%. The germline V gene has CDR1 SGHRS and CDR2 YFSETQ. With 3 bases clipped from V and 3 bases from J, the junction kept 7 bases outside the gene matches. The CDR3 runs 15 residues. This TCR was recovered from a male patient older than 55 with steroid-refractory graft-versus-host disease after an allogeneic stem cell transplant. Part of the T cells may come from the graft donor. The V call is TRBV5-1, the J call TRBJ2-7, with 9 bases fitting TRBD1. The input for sequencing was esophageal tissue, taken at autopsy. CDR3 residues: CASSSWTGDDYEQYF. The CDR3, as DNA: TGCGCCAGCAGCTCATGGACAGGGGATGACTACGAGCAGTACTTC. Supplemented by reference TRBV5-1 and TRBJ2-7, the full variable domain reads KAGVTQTPRYLIKTRGQQVTLSCSPISGHRSVSWYQQTPGQGLQFLFEYFSETQRNKGNFPGRFSGRQFSNSRSEMNVSTLELGDSALYLCASSSWTGDDYEQYFGPGTRLTVT.